A selection of T cell receptor beta chains follows, all from one sample in a study of blood T cell repertoires in COVID-19. The table came from immunoSEQ multiplex PCR; TCRdb's copy has only in-frame clones and leaves some out. The table has approximately 150,000 clones, over 80% seen once. What was sequenced was peripheral blood. These receptors originate from a woman aged 45-59 years with acute or convalescent COVID-19. The CDR3 runs from the conserved cysteine through the conserved F or W. D genes are given only for firm matches. The listing skips clone size in some rows; elsewhere it reads once, few, many or a size class.

D gene,clone size,V gene,J gene,CDR3 length,CDR3 protein,CDR3 DNA
TRBD1,NA,TRBV7-9,TRBJ2-1,12,CASSSDRVEQFF,TGTGCCAGCAGCTCGGACAGGGTTGAGCAGTTCTTC
NA,NA,TRBV7-6,TRBJ2-7,16,CASSLGRGALSYEQYF,TGTGCCAGCAGCTTAGGACGCGGGGCGCTCTCCTACGAGCAGTACTTC
NA,once,TRBV9,TRBJ2-3,14,CASSVGLPTDTQYF,TGTGCCAGCAGCGTAGGACTGCCCACAGATACGCAGTATTTT
NA,NA,TRBV20-1,TRBJ1-1,11,CSAGIRTEAFF,TGCAGTGCTGGCATCCGAACTGAAGCTTTCTTT
NA,once,TRBV18,TRBJ2-7,14,CASSPDGEVYEQYF,TGTGCCAGCTCACCCGACGGGGAAGTCTACGAGCAGTACTTC
TRBD2,NA,TRBV10-3,TRBJ2-1,16,CAISDPGLAKSDEQFF,TGTGCCATCAGTGACCCGGGACTAGCAAAATCCGATGAGCAGTTCTTC
TRBD1,NA,TRBV5-5,TRBJ2-3,16,CASSRSGTGGTDTQYF,TGTGCCAGCAGCAGGTCCGGGACAGGGGGCACAGATACGCAGTATTTT
NA,NA,TRBV27,TRBJ1-1,13,CASRFRGNTEAFF,TGTGCCAGCAGATTCAGGGGGAACACTGAAGCTTTCTTT
TRBD1,NA,TRBV10-1,TRBJ2-5,14,CASSEVRGSKTQYF,TGCGCCAGCAGTGAGGTCAGGGGGAGTAAGACCCAGTACTTC
NA,once,TRBV28,TRBJ2-7,14,CASSPILESDEQYF,TGTGCCAGCAGCCCGATTCTAGAATCGGACGAGCAGTACTTC
TRBD1,NA,TRBV15,TRBJ2-3,15,CATSRRTGVTDTQYF,TGTGCCACCAGCAGACGGACAGGGGTCACAGATACGCAGTATTTT
NA,NA,TRBV29-1,TRBJ1-4,17,CSSPGSGAGSRNEKLFF,TGCAGCTCCCCTGGGTCGGGCGCGGGGTCTAGGAATGAAAAACTGTTTTTT
TRBD1,NA,TRBV2,TRBJ1-5,12,CAGGTGNQPQHF,TGTGCCGGGGGGACAGGCAATCAGCCCCAGCATTTT
NA,NA,TRBV5-1,TRBJ1-1,14,CASSSQGANAEAFF,TGCGCCAGCAGCTCCCAGGGCGCTAACGCTGAAGCTTTCTTT
TRBD1,NA,TRBV19,TRBJ2-7,16,CASSTPRPGQPYEQYF,TGTGCCAGTAGTACCCCGAGACCGGGACAGCCTTACGAGCAGTACTTC
NA,NA,TRBV12-3/TRBV12-4,TRBJ1-1,13,CASSLTVSVEAFF,TGTGCCAGCAGTTTGACAGTATCCGTTGAAGCTTTCTTT
TRBD1,NA,TRBV5-1,TRBJ1-2,13,CASSPDRDYGYTF,TGCGCCAGCAGCCCGGACAGGGACTATGGCTACACCTTC
TRBD1,NA,TRBV6-1,TRBJ1-2,14,CASSEVVDREGYTF,TGTGCCAGCAGTGAAGTTGTTGACAGGGAAGGCTACACCTTC
TRBD1,NA,TRBV7-2,TRBJ2-1,16,CASSPRDSSSYNEQFF,TGTGCCAGCAGCCCCCGGGACAGCAGCTCCTACAATGAGCAGTTCTTC
NA,few,TRBV20-1,TRBJ1-1,15,CSASPAFGGGTEAFF,TGCAGTGCTAGTCCAGCCTTTGGGGGGGGCACTGAAGCTTTCTTT
TRBD2,NA,TRBV3-1/TRBV3-2,TRBJ2-1,16,CASSPLLAGGLNEQFF,TGTGCCAGCAGTCCCTTACTAGCGGGGGGGTTGAATGAGCAGTTCTTC
NA,NA,TRBV7-2,TRBJ1-2,14,CASSWLNGDYGYTF,TGTGCCAGCAGCTGGCTTAACGGGGACTATGGCTACACCTTC
NA,NA,TRBV19,TRBJ2-4,16,CASSGQNNRAKNIQYF,TGTGCCAGTAGTGGGCAAAATAATAGGGCCAAAAACATTCAGTACTTC
TRBD2,NA,TRBV4-1,TRBJ2-7,16,CASSPGLAGVSYEQYF,TGCGCCAGCAGCCCTGGACTAGCGGGGGTGTCCTACGAGCAGTACTTC
NA,NA,TRBV9,TRBJ2-2,15,CASSVGVGGAGELFF,TGTGCCAGCAGCGTAGGTGTGGGGGGTGCCGGGGAGCTGTTTTTT
TRBD2,NA,TRBV25-1,TRBJ2-7,14,CASSDGGVSYEQYF,TGTGCCAGCAGTGATGGGGGGGTAAGCTACGAGCAGTACTTC
NA,NA,TRBV11-3,TRBJ2-1,15,CASSITGVRDNEQFF,TGTGCCAGCAGCATCACGGGGGTCAGGGACAATGAGCAGTTCTTC
NA,NA,TRBV12-5,TRBJ1-1,12,CASGLGSAEAFF,TGTGCTAGTGGTTTGGGAAGCGCCGAAGCTTTCTTT
TRBD1,NA,TRBV2,TRBJ1-2,12,CASREQGDGYTF,TGTGCCAGCAGGGAGCAGGGGGACGGCTACACCTTC
NA,NA,TRBV5-4,TRBJ2-5,14,CASSLGGGEETQYF,TGTGCCAGCAGCTTGGGAGGAGGGGAAGAGACCCAGTACTTC
NA,NA,TRBV5-6,TRBJ2-7,16,CASSLSRVVASYEQYF,TGTGCCAGCAGCTTGAGCAGGGTCGTAGCTTCCTACGAGCAGTACTTC
TRBD1,once,TRBV9,TRBJ2-3,15,CASSALTGVTDTQYF,TGTGCCAGCAGCGCCTTGACAGGGGTGACAGATACGCAGTATTTT
NA,NA,TRBV21-1,TRBJ2-7,16,CASRPDRGVSSYEQYF,TGTGCCAGCAGGCCCGACAGGGGAGTAAGCTCCTACGAGCAGTACTTC
NA,NA,TRBV9,TRBJ1-5,14,CASSVDRGDQPQHF,TGTGCCAGCAGCGTAGATCGGGGGGATCAGCCCCAGCATTTT
NA,NA,TRBV9,TRBJ1-2,15,CASSPGGQSLWGYTF,TGTGCCAGCAGCCCTGGCGGACAGTCTCTGTGGGGCTACACCTTC
TRBD2,once,TRBV24-1,TRBJ2-2,16,CATSEGLAGSTGELFF,TGTGCCACCAGTGAAGGACTAGCGGGAAGCACCGGGGAGCTGTTTTTT
NA,NA,TRBV6-5,TRBJ1-2,14,CASSYSTRTGGYTF,TGTGCCAGCAGTTACTCGACCCGGACGGGGGGCTACACCTTC
TRBD1,NA,TRBV5-4,TRBJ1-2,13,CASSPDRVYGYTF,TGTGCCAGCAGCCCGGACAGGGTTTATGGCTACACCTTC
NA,NA,TRBV5-6,TRBJ1-4,14,CASSLDTVNEKLFF,TGTGCCAGCAGCTTAGACACGGTCAATGAAAAACTGTTTTTT
NA,NA,TRBV20-1,TRBJ2-7,13,CSASSGQTYEQYF,TGCAGTGCTAGTTCAGGACAGACCTACGAGCAGTACTTC
TRBD1,few,TRBV12-3/TRBV12-4,TRBJ1-3,12,CASSLGQGWPDF,TGTGCCAGCAGTTTGGGACAGGGATGGCCTGATTTT
TRBD1,NA,TRBV7-3,TRBJ2-3,16,CASSLQRTGGTDTQYF,TGTGCCAGCAGCTTACAGAGGACAGGGGGCACAGATACGCAGTATTTT
NA,NA,TRBV4-2,TRBJ2-7,19,CASSQGLWRETGETYEQYF,TGTGCCAGCAGCCAAGGGCTCTGGAGAGAGACGGGAGAGACCTACGAGCAGTACTTC